This T cell receptor (beta chain) originates from a study of T cell responses to AZD1222 COVID-19 vaccine. CDR1 is MNHEY and CDR2 is SVGAGI in the germline V gene. Between the trimmed V and J ends, which lost 2 bases and 6 bases, there was a span of 7 bases. CDR3 length: 13 residues. The data were produced by immunoSEQ multiplex PCR, yet TCRdb's version contains in-frame clones alone and is incomplete. Here the sample spans 250,000 to 300,000 clones, around 92% being singletons. Whole-study results and caveats: At baseline, seropositivity was found in only a handful of AZD1222 recipients. Regions 160-218 and 743-854 held dominance among vaccine-associated CD4 TCRs, which spanned spike. Clonal diversity was possibly underestimated, and the donors were mostly white British, with more females.

This clone occurred once. No antigen is known for it. Second-dose groups at about 4 or about 12 weeks were pooled. The gene calls are TRBV6-5 and TRBJ2-2; D remains unclear. The specimen was peripheral blood, collected 28 days after the second AZD1222 dose. This receptor was taken from an adult who received the AZD1222 COVID-19 vaccine. The CDR3 sequence is CASSYGVSGELFF. CDR3 in DNA: TGTGCCAGCAGTTACGGTGTGTCCGGGGAGCTGTTTTTT.